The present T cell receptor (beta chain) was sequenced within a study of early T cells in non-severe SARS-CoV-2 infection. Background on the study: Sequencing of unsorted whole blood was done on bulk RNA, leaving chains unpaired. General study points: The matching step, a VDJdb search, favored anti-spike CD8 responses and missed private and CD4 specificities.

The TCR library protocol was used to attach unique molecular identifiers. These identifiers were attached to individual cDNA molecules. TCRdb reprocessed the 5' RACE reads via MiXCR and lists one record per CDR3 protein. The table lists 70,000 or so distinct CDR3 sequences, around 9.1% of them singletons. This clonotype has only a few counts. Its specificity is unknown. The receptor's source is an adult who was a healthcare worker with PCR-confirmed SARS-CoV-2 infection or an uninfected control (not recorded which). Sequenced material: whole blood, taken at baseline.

The CDR3 DNA is TGCAGCTTCGGGGGGTTAAACACCGGGGAGCTGTTTTTT. Translated, it gives CSFGGLNTGELFF. The gene calls are TRBV29-1 and TRBJ2-2; 7 bases are a match to TRBD2. With V trimmed by 8 bases and J by 2 bases, 5 bases remained unmatched. CDR3 length: 13 residues. Germline V gene data show CDR1 as SQVTM and CDR2 as ANQGSEA.